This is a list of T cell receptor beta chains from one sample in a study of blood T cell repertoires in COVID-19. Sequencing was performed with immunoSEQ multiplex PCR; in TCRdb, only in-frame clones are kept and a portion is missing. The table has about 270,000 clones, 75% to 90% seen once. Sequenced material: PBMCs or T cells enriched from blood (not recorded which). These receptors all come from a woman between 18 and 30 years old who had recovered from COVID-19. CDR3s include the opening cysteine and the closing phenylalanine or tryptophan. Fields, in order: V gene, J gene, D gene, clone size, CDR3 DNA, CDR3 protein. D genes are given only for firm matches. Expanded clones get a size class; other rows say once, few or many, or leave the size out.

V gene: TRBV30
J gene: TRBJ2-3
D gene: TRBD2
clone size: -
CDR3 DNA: TGTGCCTGGAACCGGGGGGACGATAGCACAGATACGCAGTATTTT
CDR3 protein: CAWNRGDDSTDTQYF

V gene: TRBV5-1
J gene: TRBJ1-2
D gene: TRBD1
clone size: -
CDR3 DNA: TGCGCCAGCCGTACCGGGACAGGGAGCTATGGCTACACCTTC
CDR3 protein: CASRTGTGSYGYTF

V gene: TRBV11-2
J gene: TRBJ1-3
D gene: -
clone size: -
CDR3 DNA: TGTGCCAGCAGCTTACGGGATTACTCTGGAAACACCATATATTTT
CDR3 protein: CASSLRDYSGNTIYF

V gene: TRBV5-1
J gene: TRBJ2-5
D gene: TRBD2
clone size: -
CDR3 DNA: TGCGCCAGCAGCCCAATAACGACTAGCGAGCGGGAGACCCAGTACTTC
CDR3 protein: CASSPITTSERETQYF

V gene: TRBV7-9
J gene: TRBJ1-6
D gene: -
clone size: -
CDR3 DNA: TGTGCCAGCAGCTTCGTGACAGGTCGAACCGGGGGGTCACCCCTCCACTTT
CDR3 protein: CASSFVTGRTGGSPLHF

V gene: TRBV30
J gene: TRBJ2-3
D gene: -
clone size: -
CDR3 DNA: TGTGCCTGGAGTGAACGCGTCTGGGGCCTCGCCAGCACAGATACGCAGTATTTT
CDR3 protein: CAWSERVWGLASTDTQYF

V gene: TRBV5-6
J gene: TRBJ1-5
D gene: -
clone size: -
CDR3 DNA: TGTGCCAGCAGCTCCTCCGGGGGGGCTCAGCCCCAGCATTTT
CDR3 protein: CASSSSGGAQPQHF

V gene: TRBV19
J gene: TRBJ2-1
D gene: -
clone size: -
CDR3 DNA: TGTGCCAGTGCAGGTTGGCGCAATGAGCAGTTCTTC
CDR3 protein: CASAGWRNEQFF

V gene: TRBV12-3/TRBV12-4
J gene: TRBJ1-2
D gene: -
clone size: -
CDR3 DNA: TGTGCCAGCAGTTACCAAGGGGGTTACACCTTC
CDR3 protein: CASSYQGGYTF

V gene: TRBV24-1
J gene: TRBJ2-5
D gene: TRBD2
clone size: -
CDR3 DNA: TGTGCCACCAGTGACTCCCATAGGGGAGGGCAAGAGACCCAGTACTTC
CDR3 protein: CATSDSHRGGQETQYF

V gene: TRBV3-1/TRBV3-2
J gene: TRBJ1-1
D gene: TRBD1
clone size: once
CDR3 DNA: TGTGCCAGCAGCGAACGCGGGACAGCCACGAACACTGAAGCTTTCTTT
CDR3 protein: CASSERGTATNTEAFF

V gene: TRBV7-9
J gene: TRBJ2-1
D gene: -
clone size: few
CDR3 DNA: TGTGCCAGCAGCCTCACCAGGAATTACAATGAGCAGTTCTTC
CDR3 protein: CASSLTRNYNEQFF

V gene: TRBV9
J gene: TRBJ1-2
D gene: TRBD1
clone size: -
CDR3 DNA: TGTGCCAGCAGCGTGAACAGGGGAGGCTATGGCTACACCTTC
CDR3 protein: CASSVNRGGYGYTF

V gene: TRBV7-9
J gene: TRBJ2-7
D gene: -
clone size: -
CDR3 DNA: TGTGCCAGCAGCCCGGGTCGAACCTACGAGCAGTACTTC
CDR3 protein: CASSPGRTYEQYF

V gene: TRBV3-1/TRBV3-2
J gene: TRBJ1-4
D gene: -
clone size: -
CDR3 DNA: TGTGCCAGCAGCCAAGTTCGGGGGTTGACTAATGAAAAACTGTTTTTT
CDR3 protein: CASSQVRGLTNEKLFF

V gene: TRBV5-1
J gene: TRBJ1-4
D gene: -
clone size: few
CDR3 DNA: TGCGCCAGCAGCTCACTTGCAACTAATGAAAAACTGTTTTTT
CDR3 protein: CASSSLATNEKLFF

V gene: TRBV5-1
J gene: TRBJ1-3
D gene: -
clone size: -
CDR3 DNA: TGCGCCAGCAGCGGATCGACAGGCTCTGGAAACACCATATATTTT
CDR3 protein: CASSGSTGSGNTIYF

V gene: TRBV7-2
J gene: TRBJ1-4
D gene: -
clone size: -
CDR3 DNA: TGTGCCAGCAGCCCGGGATGGGGGGAGGGGAATGAAAAACTGTTTTTT
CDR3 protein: CASSPGWGEGNEKLFF

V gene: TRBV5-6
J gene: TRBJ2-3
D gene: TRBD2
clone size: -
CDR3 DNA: TGTGCCAGCAGCTTGGCCAGACTAGCGGGGAATGAAGATACGCAGTATTTT
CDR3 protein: CASSLARLAGNEDTQYF

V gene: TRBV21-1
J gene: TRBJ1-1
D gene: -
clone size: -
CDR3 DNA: TGTGCCAGCAGCCCAATGACAGGGGCGGACACTGAAGCTTTCTTT
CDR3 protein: CASSPMTGADTEAFF

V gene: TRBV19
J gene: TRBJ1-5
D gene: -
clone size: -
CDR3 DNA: TGTGCCAGTAACGCAGGGGACGGGATTCAGCCCCAGCATTTT
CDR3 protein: CASNAGDGIQPQHF

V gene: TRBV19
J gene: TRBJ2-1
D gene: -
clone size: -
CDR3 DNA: TGTGCCAGTAGTTGGCTAGCGAATGAGCAGTTCTTC
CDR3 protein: CASSWLANEQFF

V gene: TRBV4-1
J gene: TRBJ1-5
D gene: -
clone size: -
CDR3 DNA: TGCGCCAGCAGCCAAGCCCCGGACAGTAATCAGCCCCAGCATTTT
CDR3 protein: CASSQAPDSNQPQHF

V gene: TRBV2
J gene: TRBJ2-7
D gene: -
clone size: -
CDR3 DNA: TGTGCCAGCAGCCCAGACAGAGCAAACTCCTACGAGCAGTACTTC
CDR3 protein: CASSPDRANSYEQYF

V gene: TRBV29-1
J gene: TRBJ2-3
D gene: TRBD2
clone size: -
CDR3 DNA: TGCAGCGTTGGCGGGGGGCATACTAGCACAGATACGCAGTATTTT
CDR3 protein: CSVGGGHTSTDTQYF

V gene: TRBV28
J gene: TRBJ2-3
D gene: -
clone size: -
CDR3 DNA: TGTGCCAGCAGTTTATACCCCCGAGGTCCCGTGAGCACAGATACGCAGTATTTT
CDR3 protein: CASSLYPRGPVSTDTQYF

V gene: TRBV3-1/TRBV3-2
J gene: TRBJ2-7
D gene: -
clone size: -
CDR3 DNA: TGTGCCAGCAGCCAAGTTTCCGGGTCCTACGAGCAGTACTTC
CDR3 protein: CASSQVSGSYEQYF

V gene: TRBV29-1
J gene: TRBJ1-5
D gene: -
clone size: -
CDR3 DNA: TGCAGCAGGGGAGGCGGTCAGCCCCAGCATTTT
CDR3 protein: CSRGGGQPQHF

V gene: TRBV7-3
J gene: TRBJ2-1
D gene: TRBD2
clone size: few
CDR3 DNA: TGTGCCAGCAGCCCACAGGGACTAGCGGGGAATGAGCAGTTCTTC
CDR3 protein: CASSPQGLAGNEQFF

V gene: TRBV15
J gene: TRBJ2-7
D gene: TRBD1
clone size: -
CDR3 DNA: TGTGCCACCAGCAGGTCCGGGACAGGATACTACGAGCAGTACTTC
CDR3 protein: CATSRSGTGYYEQYF

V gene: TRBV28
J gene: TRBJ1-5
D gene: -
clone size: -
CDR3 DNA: TGTGCCAGCAGTTTCGAGGGCCAGCCCCAGCATTTT
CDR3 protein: CASSFEGQPQHF

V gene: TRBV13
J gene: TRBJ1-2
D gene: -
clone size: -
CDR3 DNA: TGTGCCAGCAGCTTATCCGACAGAAGGGACTATGGCTACACCTTC
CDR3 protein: CASSLSDRRDYGYTF

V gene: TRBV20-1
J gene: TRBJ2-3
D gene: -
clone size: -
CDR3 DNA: TGCAGTGCTAGTAGCCAGGGCCTGGATACGCAGTATTTT
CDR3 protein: CSASSQGLDTQYF

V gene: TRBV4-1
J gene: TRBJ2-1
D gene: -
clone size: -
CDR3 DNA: TGCGCCAGCAGCCCCGTGTCGGGGGTTAGTGAGCAGTTCTTC
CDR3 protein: CASSPVSGVSEQFF

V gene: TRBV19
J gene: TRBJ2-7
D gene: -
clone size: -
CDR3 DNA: TGTGCCAGTAGTATTCCGGGGATCTACGAGCAGTACTTC
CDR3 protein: CASSIPGIYEQYF

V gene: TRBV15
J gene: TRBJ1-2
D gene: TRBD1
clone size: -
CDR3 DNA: TGTGCCACCAGCGCGTATAGAGGACAGGCGGGTGGCTACACCTTC
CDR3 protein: CATSAYRGQAGGYTF

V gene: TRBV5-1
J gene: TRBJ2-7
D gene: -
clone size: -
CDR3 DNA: TGCGCCAGCAGCTTTTCTATACAGGGTTACGAGCAGTACTTC
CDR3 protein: CASSFSIQGYEQYF

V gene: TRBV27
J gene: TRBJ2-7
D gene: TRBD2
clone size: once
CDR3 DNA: TGTGCCAGCAGAGCGGGGTCACCCTACGAGCAGTACTTC
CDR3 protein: CASRAGSPYEQYF

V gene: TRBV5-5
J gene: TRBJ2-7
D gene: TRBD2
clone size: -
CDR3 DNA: TGTGCCAGCAGCTTGGCTGGGACTAGCCCAATCGACGAGCAGTACTTC
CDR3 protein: CASSLAGTSPIDEQYF

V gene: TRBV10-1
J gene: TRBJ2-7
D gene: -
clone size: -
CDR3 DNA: TGCGCCAGCAGGCTACCCACAGGGCCCAGGACTTACGAGCAGTACTTC
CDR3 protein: CASRLPTGPRTYEQYF

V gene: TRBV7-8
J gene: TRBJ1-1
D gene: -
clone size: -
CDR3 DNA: TGTGCCAGCAGCTTAGGATCAGACATGAACACTGAAGCTTTCTTT
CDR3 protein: CASSLGSDMNTEAFF

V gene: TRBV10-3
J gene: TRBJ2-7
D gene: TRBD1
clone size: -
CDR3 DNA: TGTGCCATAAGCAATCCGGGACAGACTGCGGAGCAGTACTTC
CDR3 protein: CAISNPGQTAEQYF

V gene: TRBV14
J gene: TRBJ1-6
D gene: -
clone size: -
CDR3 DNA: TGTGCCAGCAGCCAAGGGGGGCTCTCCTATAATTCACCCCTCCACTTT
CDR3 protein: CASSQGGLSYNSPLHF

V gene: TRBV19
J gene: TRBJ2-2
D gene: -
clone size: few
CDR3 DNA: TGTGCCAGTAGTACGCTACAGGGAAACACCGGGGAGCTGTTTTTT
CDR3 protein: CASSTLQGNTGELFF

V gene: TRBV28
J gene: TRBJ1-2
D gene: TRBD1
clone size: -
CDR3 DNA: TGTGCCAGCAGTTCCCCGGGACAGGGGGCGATTGGGTATGGCTACACCTTC
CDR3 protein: CASSSPGQGAIGYGYTF

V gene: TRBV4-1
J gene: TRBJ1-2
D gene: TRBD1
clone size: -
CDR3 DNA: TGCGCCAGCAGCCAAGAGGGACAGGGTGCATATGGCTACACCTTC
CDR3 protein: CASSQEGQGAYGYTF

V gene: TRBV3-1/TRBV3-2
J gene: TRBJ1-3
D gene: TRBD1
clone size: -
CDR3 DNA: TGTGCCAGCAGCCAAGCGGGACAGTGGAGTGGAAACACCATATATTTT
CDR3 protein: CASSQAGQWSGNTIYF

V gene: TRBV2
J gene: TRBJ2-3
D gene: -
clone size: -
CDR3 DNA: TGTGCCAGCAGTGTCCTCACTAGCACAGATACGCAGTATTTT
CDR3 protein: CASSVLTSTDTQYF

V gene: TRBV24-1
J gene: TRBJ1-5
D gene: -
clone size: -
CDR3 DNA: TGTGCCACCAGTGATTTGCGTCGGGGTACCAATCAGCCCCAGCATTTT
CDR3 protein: CATSDLRRGTNQPQHF

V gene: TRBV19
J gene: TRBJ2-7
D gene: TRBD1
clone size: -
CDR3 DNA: TGTGCCAGTAGACCCGGGACAGCAATCCACGAGCAGTACTTC
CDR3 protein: CASRPGTAIHEQYF

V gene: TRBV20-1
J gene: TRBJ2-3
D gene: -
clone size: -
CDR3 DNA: TGCAGTGCTAGTAGATCCCAGCGTTTCCCAGATACGCAGTATTTT
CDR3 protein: CSASRSQRFPDTQYF